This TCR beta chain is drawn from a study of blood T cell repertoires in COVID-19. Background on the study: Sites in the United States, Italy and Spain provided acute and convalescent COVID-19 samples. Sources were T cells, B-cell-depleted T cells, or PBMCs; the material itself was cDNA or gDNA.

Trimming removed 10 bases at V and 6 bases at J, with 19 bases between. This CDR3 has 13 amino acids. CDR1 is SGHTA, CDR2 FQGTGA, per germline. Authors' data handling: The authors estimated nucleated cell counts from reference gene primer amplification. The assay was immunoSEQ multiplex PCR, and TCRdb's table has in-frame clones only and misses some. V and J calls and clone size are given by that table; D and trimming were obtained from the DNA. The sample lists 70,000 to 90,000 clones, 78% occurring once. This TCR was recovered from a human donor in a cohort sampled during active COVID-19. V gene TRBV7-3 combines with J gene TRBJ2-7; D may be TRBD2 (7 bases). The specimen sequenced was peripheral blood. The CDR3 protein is CATPAGARCEQYF. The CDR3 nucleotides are TGTGCCACCCCTGCGGGGGCACGATGCGAGCAGTACTTC.